This is a list of T cell receptor beta chains from one sample in a study of persistence of HIV-infected CD4 T cells. Antigens for these TCRs are unknown. Profiled with immunoSEQ multiplex PCR; TCRdb holds only in-frame clones, not every one. The sample lists 50,000 or so clones, about 80% seen once, with around 3% in the top ten. This specimen consisted of CD4+ T cells sorted from PBMCs after roughly 19-hour stimulation, obtained from a patient who received antiretroviral therapy. Every receptor here comes from an adult man with HIV who was CMV-seropositive. Each CDR3 is given with its conserved first and last residue. The D gene is left open where the match is weak. Size tells how often a clone was seen (once, few, many) or the class of an expanded clone, and some rows leave it out.

v_gene	j_gene	abundance	d_gene	CDR3aa	CDR3nt
TRBV27	TRBJ1-6	few	TRBD1	CASTGTGAINSPLHF	TGTGCCAGCACCGGGACAGGGGCGATCAATTCACCCCTCCACTTT
TRBV27	TRBJ2-7	-	TRBD2	CASSLLAGGHEQYF	TGTGCCAGCAGTTTACTAGCGGGAGGCCACGAGCAGTACTTC
TRBV29-1	TRBJ2-3	-	-	CSVTGTPSTDTQYF	TGCAGCGTTACCGGGACTCCGAGCACAGATACGCAGTATTTT
TRBV30	TRBJ2-5	-	TRBD2	CAWTGTSGIGTQYF	TGTGCCTGGACCGGGACTAGCGGGATAGGGACCCAGTACTTC
TRBV5-1	TRBJ1-1	-	-	CASSLAGQMTEAFF	TGCGCCAGCAGCTTGGCCGGGCAGATGACTGAAGCTTTCTTT
TRBV6-5	TRBJ1-2	-	-	CASSYPRRGGRYGYTF	TGTGCCAGCAGTTACCCAAGGCGGGGCGGGAGATATGGCTACACCTTC
TRBV7-9	TRBJ2-7	-	-	CASSSAESGSILPYYEQYF	TGTGCCAGCAGCTCAGCCGAGTCTGGTAGTATACTCCCCTACTACGAGCAGTACTTC
TRBV7-8	TRBJ1-1	-	-	CASSLGGRNTEAFF	TGTGCCAGCAGCTTGGGTGGCAGGAACACTGAAGCTTTCTTT
TRBV19	TRBJ1-6	-	-	CASSIGNRDNSPLHF	TGTGCCAGTAGTATCGGAAACCGAGATAATTCACCCCTCCACTTT
TRBV6-1	TRBJ1-2	-	-	CASSEQKGYTF	TGTGCCAGCAGTGAACAAAAAGGCTACACCTTC
TRBV19	TRBJ1-6	few	-	CASSATVGGDSPLHF	TGTGCCAGTAGTGCGACAGTCGGGGGTGATTCACCCCTCCACTTT
TRBV15	TRBJ2-3	-	-	CATSRDKGRSTDTQYF	TGTGCCACCAGCAGAGATAAGGGAAGAAGCACAGATACGCAGTATTTT
TRBV6-2/TRBV6-3	TRBJ1-5	-	TRBD1	CASSYGTGGNQPQHF	TGTGCCAGCAGTTACGGGACAGGGGGTAATCAGCCCCAGCATTTT
TRBV7-9	TRBJ2-3	-	TRBD2	CASSPAGGAGDTDTQYF	TGTGCCAGCAGCCCGGCGGGGGGGGCGGGTGACACAGATACGCAGTATTTT
TRBV10-3	TRBJ1-1	-	TRBD1	CAISEFVRGQWEAFF	TGTGCCATCAGTGAGTTTGTCAGGGGGCAATGGGAAGCTTTCTTT
TRBV5-1	TRBJ1-1	-	-	CASSSHLQGRNTEAFF	TGCGCCAGCAGCTCTCACCTACAGGGTCGGAACACTGAAGCTTTCTTT
TRBV5-1	TRBJ2-5	few	-	CASSGTGDKETQYF	TGCGCCAGCAGCGGAACTGGGGACAAGGAGACCCAGTACTTC
TRBV3-1/TRBV3-2	TRBJ2-3	-	-	CASSQVARTSTDTQYF	TGTGCCAGCAGCCAAGTAGCTCGGACAAGCACAGATACGCAGTATTTT
TRBV5-1	TRBJ1-5	-	TRBD1	CASSFRGTQPQHF	TGCGCCAGCAGCTTCAGGGGGACGCAGCCCCAGCATTTT
TRBV2	TRBJ1-5	-	-	CASTRDRLPGDQPQHF	TGTGCCAGCACTAGAGACAGGTTACCTGGGGATCAGCCCCAGCATTTT
TRBV19	TRBJ2-3	-	-	CASSMQMQDTQYF	TGTGCCAGTAGTATGCAAATGCAGGATACGCAGTATTTT
TRBV19	TRBJ1-2	-	-	CASRSATTFYGYTF	TGTGCCAGTAGAAGCGCCACAACCTTCTATGGCTACACCTTC
TRBV7-6	TRBJ1-2	-	-	CASSNGGGYTF	TGTGCCAGCAGCAACGGCGGAGGCTACACCTTC